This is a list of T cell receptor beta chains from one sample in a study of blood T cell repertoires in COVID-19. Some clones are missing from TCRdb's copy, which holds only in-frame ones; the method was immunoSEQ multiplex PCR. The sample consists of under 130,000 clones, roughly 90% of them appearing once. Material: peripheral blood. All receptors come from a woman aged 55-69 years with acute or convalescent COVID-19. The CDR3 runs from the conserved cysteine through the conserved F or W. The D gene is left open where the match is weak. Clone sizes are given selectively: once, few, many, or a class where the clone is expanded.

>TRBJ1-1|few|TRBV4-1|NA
TGCGCCAGCAGCCAAGATCCAGCAGGTGCAGGGGAGGGTCTTGAAGCTTTCTTT
CASSQDPAGAGEGLEAFF
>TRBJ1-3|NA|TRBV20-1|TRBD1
TGCAGTGCTAGTAAGGGGGACAGCGGAAACACCATATATTTT
CSASKGDSGNTIYF
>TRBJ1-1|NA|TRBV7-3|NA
TGTGCCAGCAGCTTAGCCGGGTTGGACACTGAAGCTTTCTTT
CASSLAGLDTEAFF
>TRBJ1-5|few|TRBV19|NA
TGTGCCAGTAGGTCATTTGGGGAGTATCAGCCCCAGCATTTT
CASRSFGEYQPQHF
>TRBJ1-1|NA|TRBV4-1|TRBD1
TGCGCCAGCAGCGCTCCTGACAGGGGGCAAGAGACTGAAGCTTTCTTT
CASSAPDRGQETEAFF
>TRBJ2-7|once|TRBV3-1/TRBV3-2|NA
TGTGCCAGCAGCCAAGAGGTCGCGGGCGAGCAGTACTTC
CASSQEVAGEQYF
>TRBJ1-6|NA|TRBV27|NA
TGTGCCAGCAGTTTGGGGTGGCAGGGAAATTCACCCCTCCACTTT
CASSLGWQGNSPLHF
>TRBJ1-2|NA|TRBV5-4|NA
TGTGCCAGCAGCTTGGTCGGCAGGGAGGCTTATGGCTACACCTTC
CASSLVGREAYGYTF
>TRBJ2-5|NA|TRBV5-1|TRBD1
TGCGCCAGCAGCCCCGGACAGGGGCGGGAGACCCAGTACTTC
CASSPGQGRETQYF
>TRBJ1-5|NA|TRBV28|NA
TGTGCCAGCAGCCCAAGGGGGCAGCCCCAGCATTTT
CASSPRGQPQHF
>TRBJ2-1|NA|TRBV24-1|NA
TGTGCCACCAGTGGGACCGGGACTCGCTCCTACAATGAGCAGTTCTTC
CATSGTGTRSYNEQFF
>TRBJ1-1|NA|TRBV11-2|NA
TGTGCCAGCAGCCAAAGGGGGGAAGCTTTCTTT
CASSQRGEAFF
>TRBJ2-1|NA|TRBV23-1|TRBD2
TGCGCCAGCTGTGGGGTGGGGGGTTACTTTAGCGGGAGAGGGGCCTACAATGAGCAGTTCTTC
CASCGVGGYFSGRGAYNEQFF
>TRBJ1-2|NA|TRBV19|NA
TGTGCCAGTAGTATGGAGGTGGCGGGCTATGGCTACACCTTC
CASSMEVAGYGYTF
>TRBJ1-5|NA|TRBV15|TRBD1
TGTGCCACCAGCAAAGGGGGCGGGACAGGGGTAAATCAGCCCCAGCATTTT
CATSKGGGTGVNQPQHF
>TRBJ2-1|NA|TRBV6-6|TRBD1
TGTGCCGGTTCGAGACAGGGTGGCAAAAATGAGCAGTTCTTC
CAGSRQGGKNEQFF
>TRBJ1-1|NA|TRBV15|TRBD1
TGTGCCACATGCCCGGACAGGGGGAACACTGAAGCTTTCTTT
CATCPDRGNTEAFF
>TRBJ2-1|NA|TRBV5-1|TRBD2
TGCGCCAGCAGCTTGGGGACTAGCGGGAGCAATGAGCAGTTCTTC
CASSLGTSGSNEQFF
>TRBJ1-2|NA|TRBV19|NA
TGTGCCAGTAGGCCACAGGGTTCCTATGGCTACACCTTC
CASRPQGSYGYTF
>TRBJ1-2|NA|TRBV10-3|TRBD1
TGTGCCATCAGTGAGGGGAGGACAGGGAAAAACTATGGCTACACCTTC
CAISEGRTGKNYGYTF
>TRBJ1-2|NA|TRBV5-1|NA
TGCGCCAGCAGCTTGGAAGGGGACACCAGAACCTATGGCTACACCTTC
CASSLEGDTRTYGYTF
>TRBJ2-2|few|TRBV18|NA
TGTGCCAGCTCGCCCATACGGACAAGCACCGGGGAGCTGTTTTTT
CASSPIRTSTGELFF
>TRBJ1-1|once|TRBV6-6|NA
TGTGCCAGCTTAGGGGGCACTGAAGCTTTCTTT
CASLGGTEAFF
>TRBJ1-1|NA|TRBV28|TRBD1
TGTGCCAGCAGTCCCCCGACAGGGGTTGGCACTGAAGCTTTCTTT
CASSPPTGVGTEAFF
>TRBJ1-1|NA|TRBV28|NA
TGTGCCAGCAGACCATTACAGGGGAACACTGAAGCTTTCTTT
CASRPLQGNTEAFF
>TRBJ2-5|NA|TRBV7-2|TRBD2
TGTGCCAGCAGCTTAGTGCTAGCGGGGGCTCAGCACTTC
CASSLVLAGAQHF
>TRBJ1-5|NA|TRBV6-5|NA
TGTGCCAGCGGTCGGCAGGGCGCCAATCAGCCCCAGCATTTT
CASGRQGANQPQHF
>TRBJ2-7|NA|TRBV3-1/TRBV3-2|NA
TGTGCCAGCAGCCTGGACATACTAACCTACGAGCAGTACTTC
CASSLDILTYEQYF
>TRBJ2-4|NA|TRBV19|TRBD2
TGTGCCAGTAGCGCACCGGGACTAGCGGGGAGCGGTGGGATTATAGCCAAAAACATTCAGTACTTC
CASSAPGLAGSGGIIAKNIQYF
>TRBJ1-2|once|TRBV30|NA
TGTGCCTGGAGTGTAGAGGGTTTCAGTGGCTACACCTTC
CAWSVEGFSGYTF
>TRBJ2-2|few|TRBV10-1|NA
TGCGCCAGCAGCCCCGGGACCGGGGAGCTGTTTTTT
CASSPGTGELFF
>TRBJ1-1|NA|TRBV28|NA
TGTGCCAGCGAGACCCCGGAGGGCACTGAAGCTTTCTTT
CASETPEGTEAFF
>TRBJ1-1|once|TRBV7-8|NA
TGTGCCAGCAGCTTACTTCTCAGGGGCAGGGGATTATACACTGAAGCTTTCTTT
CASSLLLRGRGLYTEAFF
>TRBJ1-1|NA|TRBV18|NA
TGTGCCAGCTCCCAATGGTCTACGAACACTGAAGCTTTCTTT
CASSQWSTNTEAFF
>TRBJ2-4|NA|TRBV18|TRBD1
TGTGCCAGCTCACCTCCACAGGGGTTGACGAACATTCAGTACTTC
CASSPPQGLTNIQYF
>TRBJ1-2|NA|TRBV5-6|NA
TGTGCCAGCAACACCGGGGGGTTTGGCTATGGCTACACCTTC
CASNTGGFGYGYTF
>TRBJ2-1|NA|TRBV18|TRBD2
TGTGCCAGCTCACTCCGGGGCGGGAGGAGCTACAATGAGCAGTTCTTC
CASSLRGGRSYNEQFF
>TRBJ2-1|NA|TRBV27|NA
TGTGCCAGCACTGGCGGCTGGCCGGAATACAATGAGCAGTTCTTC
CASTGGWPEYNEQFF
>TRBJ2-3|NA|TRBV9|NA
TGTGCCAGCAGCGTACGGGACAATGGGGGAAGGAATACGCAGTATTTT
CASSVRDNGGRNTQYF
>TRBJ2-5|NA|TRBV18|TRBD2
TGTGCCAGCTCACTTCTAGCGGGAGGATGGGAGACCCAGTACTTC
CASSLLAGGWETQYF
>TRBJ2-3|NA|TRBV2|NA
TGTGCCAGCACGATTGGAATAGCGGGCACAGATACGCAGTATTTT
CASTIGIAGTDTQYF
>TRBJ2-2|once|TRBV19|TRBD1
TGTGCCAGTAGGACAGGGGGCGCCGGCACCGGGGAGCTGTTTTTT
CASRTGGAGTGELFF
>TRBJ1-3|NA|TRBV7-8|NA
TGTGCCAGCAGCCAGCGGGGCAGACCGAGCTCTGGAAACACCATATATTTT
CASSQRGRPSSGNTIYF
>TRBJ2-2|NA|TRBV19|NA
TGTGCCAGTAGCGCCGAGGTTACCGGGGAGCTGTTTTTT
CASSAEVTGELFF
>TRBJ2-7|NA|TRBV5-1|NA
TGCGCCAGCAGCTTGGTCTGGGACAGGTCACGGGGGGCCTACGAGCAGTACTTC
CASSLVWDRSRGAYEQYF
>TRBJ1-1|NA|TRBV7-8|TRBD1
TGTGCCAGCAGCTACAGGGGGCTTACCGTGATACGTCTGAACACTGAAGCTTTCTTT
CASSYRGLTVIRLNTEAFF
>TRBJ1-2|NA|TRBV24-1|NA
TGTGCCACCAGTGATCGTAACAGGGCCCGCTACACCTTC
CATSDRNRARYTF
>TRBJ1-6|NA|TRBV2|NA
TGTGCCAGCATTTCGGGCTATAATTCACCCCTCCACTTT
CASISGYNSPLHF
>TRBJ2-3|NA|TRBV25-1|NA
TGTGCCAGCAGCAAAGGGCGAGGGAACACAGATACGCAGTATTTT
CASSKGRGNTDTQYF
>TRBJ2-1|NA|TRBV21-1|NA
TGTGCCAGCAGCAGTTACTGTCTTAGATACAATGAGCAGTTCTTC
CASSSYCLRYNEQFF
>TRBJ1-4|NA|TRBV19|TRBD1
TGTGCCAGTACGTTTGATCGGGACAGGGGTGAAAAACTGTTTTTT
CASTFDRDRGEKLFF
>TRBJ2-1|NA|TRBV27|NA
TGTGCCAGCACTGGGGCAGGCAATGAGCAGTTCTTC
CASTGAGNEQFF
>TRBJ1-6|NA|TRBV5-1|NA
TGCGCCAGCAGCTTGGGACAGGCGTTAAATTCACCCCTCCACTTT
CASSLGQALNSPLHF
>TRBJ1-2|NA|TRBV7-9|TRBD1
TGTGCCAGCAGCTCATCGGGACAGGGGGGACGGTATGGCTACACCTTC
CASSSSGQGGRYGYTF
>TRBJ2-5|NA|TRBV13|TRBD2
TGTGCCAGCAGTTTGAGACGCCAGCGGGAGGGTTTCCAAGAGACCCAGTACTTC
CASSLRRQREGFQETQYF